The present T cell receptor beta chain was sequenced within a study of blood T cell repertoires in COVID-19. Across the whole study: COVID-19 samples from acute and convalescent phases originated in the United States, Italy and Spain. T cells, B-cell-depleted T cells, or PBMCs supplied cDNA or gDNA.

Original analysis: Amplification of reference gene primers was used by the study to estimate nucleated cell counts. The repertoire was sequenced with immunoSEQ multiplex PCR; TCRdb's copy has only in-frame clones and lacks some. From that table come the V and J calls and clone size; the DNA was used to work out D and trimming. The data hold about 220,000 clones, with about 83% observed a single time. V lost 2 bases, J lost 8 bases, and 21 bases lay in between. The CDR3 contains 16 residues. Germline assignment: CDR1 SNHLY and CDR2 FYNNEI. The sequenced sample consisted of peripheral blood. This receptor was taken from a woman in her thirties or forties with active or convalescent COVID-19. The chain carries TRBV2 and TRBJ1-2; possible D gene TRBD1, 6 bases. Written as DNA, the CDR3 is TGTGCCAGCAGTGAAAGGGCCCAGGGGATTCCTGGGGGCTACACCTTC. Its translation is CASSERAQGIPGGYTF.